This record concerns one T cell receptor (beta chain) sequence. What it binds is not known. Method: immunoSEQ multiplex PCR; TCRdb's copy keeps in-frame clones and lacks some. The data hold some 90,000 clones, with 87% observed a single time. The data belong to a study of OX40 agonist ivuxolimab in advanced cancers. Study background: Intravenous ivuxolimab at 0.01 to 10 mg/kg was given to patients every 2 weeks. Study observations and caveats: Expanded peripheral T cell antigen specificity was not determined.

A history of autoimmune disease or systemic immunosuppression excluded patients. Blood got drawn at baseline, again on cycle 4 day 1, and then on cycle 7 day 1. Germline V gene data show CDR1 as SGHRS and CDR2 as YFSETQ. V was clipped by 0 bases and J by 4 bases, with 10 bases between them. The length of the CDR3 is 15 residues. The TCR comes from an adult with an advanced solid tumor such as melanoma, head and neck, liver or kidney cancer. The V and J genes are TRBV5-1 and TRBJ2-2, with TRBD2 as a possible D gene (5 bases). This specimen consisted of CD4+ or CD8+ T cells sorted from blood, obtained in a trial of the OX40 agonist ivuxolimab. The CDR3 loop is CASSLGRAGTGELFF. The CDR3 nucleotides are TGCGCCAGCAGCTTGGGACGGGCGGGCACCGGGGAGCTGTTTTTT. Full variable domain (missing parts from reference TRBV5-1 and TRBJ2-2): KAGVTQTPRYLIKTRGQQVTLSCSPISGHRSVSWYQQTPGQGLQFLFEYFSETQRNKGNFPGRFSGRQFSNSRSEMNVSTLELGDSALYLCASSLGRAGTGELFFGEGSRLTVL.